The rows below give T cell receptor beta chains drawn from one sample of a study of cytomegalovirus exposure and HLA in healthy donors. Assay used: immunoSEQ multiplex PCR; TCRdb lists only in-frame clones, some missing. The sample yields about 44,000 clones, about nine tenths seen once. Sequencing was carried out using PBMCs. The source is a middle-aged woman in good health and CMV-seropositive. CDR3s include the opening cysteine and the closing phenylalanine or tryptophan. D genes are given only for firm matches. Not all rows give a size; the values are once, few, many and, for expanded clones, a class.

d_call clone_size j_call cdr3_length v_call cdr3_nt cdr3_aa
TRBD2 once TRBJ2-1 13 TRBV5-4 TGTGCCAGCAGCTTGGGGGAGGGCAATGAGCAGTTCTTC CASSLGEGNEQFF
NA NA TRBJ1-2 11 TRBV29-1 TGCAGCGCCCCGGGAGCACGTGGCTACACCTTC CSAPGARGYTF
TRBD1 once TRBJ1-5 16 TRBV5-8 TGTGCCAGCACTCTAGGAGACAGGGTCTTCAATCAGCCCCAGCATTTT CASTLGDRVFNQPQHF
TRBD1 NA TRBJ2-6 14 TRBV7-3 TGTGCCAGCAGCCTAGTCGGGACAGAGAACGTCCTGACTTTC CASSLVGTENVLTF
TRBD2 NA TRBJ2-1 18 TRBV18 TGTGCCAGCTCCCCCGGGACAGGACTAGCGGGGGGTCTCAATGAGCAGTTCTTC CASSPGTGLAGGLNEQFF
NA NA TRBJ2-3 15 TRBV6-1 TGTGCCAGCAGTCTGACTCCTTATAGCACAGATACGCAGTATTTT CASSLTPYSTDTQYF
TRBD1 few TRBJ2-1 16 TRBV5-1 TGCGCCAGCAGCCTCGAGCGGGACAGGGGGACGGGTGAGCAGTTCTTC CASSLERDRGTGEQFF
NA NA TRBJ2-5 14 TRBV4-2 TGTGCCAGCAGCCAAATACTAGGGAAAGAGACCCAGTACTTC CASSQILGKETQYF
NA NA TRBJ2-7 14 TRBV5-4 TGTGCCAGCAGCTCGCCCGGGATTAACTACGAGCAGTACTTC CASSSPGINYEQYF
TRBD1 NA TRBJ2-6 16 TRBV5-5 TGTGCCAGCAGCCCTATCCGACAGGGAGAAGGCAACGTCCTGACTTTC CASSPIRQGEGNVLTF
TRBD1 NA TRBJ2-5 15 TRBV19 TGTGCCAGTAGTCCGAGGACAGGGGCGGGAGAGACCCAGTACTTC CASSPRTGAGETQYF
NA NA TRBJ1-1 11 TRBV19 TGTGCCACAATGGGAGGTAGTGAAGCTTTCTTT CATMGGSEAFF
NA NA TRBJ2-4 11 TRBV7-2 TGTGCCAGTGAAGGACATGACATTCAGTACTTC CASEGHDIQYF
NA NA TRBJ2-1 15 TRBV11-2 TGTGCCAGCAGCTTAGCTGGGAGCTCCTACAATGAGCAGTTCTTC CASSLAGSSYNEQFF
TRBD1 NA TRBJ2-3 13 TRBV29-1 TGCAGCGTTGAGGGACAGTACACAGATACGCAGTATTTT CSVEGQYTDTQYF
NA NA TRBJ2-1 13 TRBV2 TGTGCCAGCAGTGAAGGTTCTTACAATGAGCAGTTCTTC CASSEGSYNEQFF
TRBD1 few TRBJ2-5 14 TRBV5-1 TGCGCCAGCAGCTCGGGACAGGGTAGAGAGACCCAGTACTTC CASSSGQGRETQYF
NA NA TRBJ1-2 13 TRBV5-6 TGTGCCAGCAGCATAGGGGAACCCTATGGCTACACCTTC CASSIGEPYGYTF
NA NA TRBJ1-2 13 TRBV7-9 TGTGCCAGCAGCTTATATCAGGAGGATGGCTACACCTTC CASSLYQEDGYTF
NA NA TRBJ2-7 16 TRBV5-1 TGCGCCAGCAGCTTGGGCTGGGCGACCGGCGCCTACGAGCAGTACTTC CASSLGWATGAYEQYF
TRBD2 once TRBJ2-1 17 TRBV4-1 TGCGCCAGCAGCCCGGGACTAGCGGGAGGACCGCTGATGGTGCAGTTCTTC CASSPGLAGGPLMVQFF
NA NA TRBJ2-7 12 TRBV7-9 TGTGCCAGCAGCCCTATTTCGTACGAGCAGTACTTC CASSPISYEQYF
NA once TRBJ2-1 13 TRBV5-1 TGCGCCAGCAGCTTGTTTGGGCAGGATAAGCAGTTCTTC CASSLFGQDKQFF
NA NA TRBJ1-1 13 TRBV18 TGTGCCAGCTCACCGACAGTTGTCCCTGAAGCTTTCTTT CASSPTVVPEAFF
NA NA TRBJ1-5 16 TRBV28 TGTGCCAGCAGTTCAGGACAGACCTATAGCAATCAGCCCCAGCATTTT CASSSGQTYSNQPQHF
TRBD1 NA TRBJ2-1 14 TRBV6-1 TGTGCCAGCATACAAAGGGGGCTAAACAATGAGCAGTTCTTC CASIQRGLNNEQFF
NA NA TRBJ2-3 14 TRBV2 TGTGCCAGCAGTGAGGTTGGGACTCGAGATACGCAGTATTTT CASSEVGTRDTQYF
TRBD2 NA TRBJ2-5 11 TRBV5-1 TGCGCCAGCAGCGGGGCGGGAGAGCAGTACTTC CASSGAGEQYF
TRBD1 NA TRBJ1-2 14 TRBV19 TGTGCCAGTAGTGCCCAGGGACAGAGATATGGCTACACCTTC CASSAQGQRYGYTF
NA NA TRBJ1-3 14 TRBV27 TGTGCCAGCAGTTCGTGGAGCTCTGGAAACACCATATATTTT CASSSWSSGNTIYF
TRBD1 NA TRBJ1-1 14 TRBV13 TGTGCCAGCAGCTTTGGGACAGGGGGCACTGAAGCTTTCTTT CASSFGTGGTEAFF
NA NA TRBJ2-5 15 TRBV29-1 TGCAGCGCCCCAAGGGGTGGAGAAAATCAAGAGACCCAGTACTTC CSAPRGGENQETQYF
NA once TRBJ1-1 13 TRBV11-2 TGTGCCAGCAGCTTAGACGGGGGGACTGAAGCTTTCTTT CASSLDGGTEAFF
TRBD1 NA TRBJ2-5 15 TRBV7-9 TGTGCCAGCAGCTTCGCCCCAGGGGGACAAGAGACCCAGTACTTC CASSFAPGGQETQYF
NA NA TRBJ2-7 12 TRBV19 TGTGCCAGTAGTAGAGGTCTGGCCGAGCAGTACTTC CASSRGLAEQYF
TRBD1 once TRBJ2-5 13 TRBV5-1 TGCGCCAGCGACTGGGACAGGGGTGAGACCCAGTACTTC CASDWDRGETQYF
NA NA TRBJ1-4 15 TRBV28 TGTGCCAGCAGTCTACAGGGCGTCCCTAATGAAAAACTGTTTTTT CASSLQGVPNEKLFF
TRBD2 once TRBJ2-1 12 TRBV19 TGTGCCAGTAGCAGGGAGGGTTATGAGCAGTTCTTC CASSREGYEQFF
TRBD1 NA TRBJ1-2 13 TRBV29-1 TGCAGCGTTGGTAGCGAAGACAGGGGAGGCTACACCTTC CSVGSEDRGGYTF
NA NA TRBJ1-1 14 TRBV2 TGTGCCAGCAGTGTCAGCGTCTTGAACACTGAAGCTTTCTTT CASSVSVLNTEAFF
TRBD2 NA TRBJ2-7 14 TRBV30 TGTGCCTGGAGGGATCGGGGGGGGACTGGCGAGCAGTACTTC CAWRDRGGTGEQYF
NA few TRBJ2-1 14 TRBV6-6 TGTGCCAGCAGTCGGACTTCCCGCTACAATGAGCAGTTCTTC CASSRTSRYNEQFF
NA NA TRBJ1-2 13 TRBV6-1 TGTGCCAGCAGGAAGGACAGTAACTATGGCTACACCTTC CASRKDSNYGYTF
NA NA TRBJ2-5 13 TRBV6-1 TGTGCCAGCAGTGTTTGGCAGCGAGAGACCCAGTACTTC CASSVWQRETQYF
TRBD1 NA TRBJ2-2 16 TRBV5-1 TGCGCCAGCAGCTTGCGGGACAGGGGGCTCGTCGGGGAGCTGTTTTTT CASSLRDRGLVGELFF
TRBD1 once TRBJ2-2 14 TRBV30 TGTGCCTGGTCGGGACAGGGGGCGGCCGGGGAGCTGTTTTTT CAWSGQGAAGELFF
NA NA TRBJ2-5 12 TRBV5-1 TGCGCCAGCAGCTTGGTGGGGGGAGAGCAGTACTTC CASSLVGGEQYF
TRBD1 NA TRBJ1-6 13 TRBV2 TGTGCCAGCACCGGGACAGAAAATTCACCCCTCCACTTT CASTGTENSPLHF